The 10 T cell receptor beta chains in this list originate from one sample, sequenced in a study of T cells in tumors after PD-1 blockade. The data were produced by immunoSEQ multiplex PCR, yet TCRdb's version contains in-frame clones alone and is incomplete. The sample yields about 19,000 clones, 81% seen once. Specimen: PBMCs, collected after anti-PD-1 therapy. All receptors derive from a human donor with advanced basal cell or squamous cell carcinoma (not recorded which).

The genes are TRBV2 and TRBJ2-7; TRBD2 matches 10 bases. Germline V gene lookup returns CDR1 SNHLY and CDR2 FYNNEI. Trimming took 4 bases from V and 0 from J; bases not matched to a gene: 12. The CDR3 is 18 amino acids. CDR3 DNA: TGTGCCAGCAGTGTCCCTAGCGGGGGTTCCGTAACCTCCTACGAGCAGTACTTC. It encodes CASSVPSGGSVTSYEQYF.

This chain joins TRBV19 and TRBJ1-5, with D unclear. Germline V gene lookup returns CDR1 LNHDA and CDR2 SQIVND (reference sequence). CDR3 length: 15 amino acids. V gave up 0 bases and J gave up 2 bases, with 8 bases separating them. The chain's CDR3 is CASSIDPRGNQPQHF. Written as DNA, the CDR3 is TGTGCCAGTAGTATAGACCCTCGGGGCAATCAGCCCCAGCATTTT. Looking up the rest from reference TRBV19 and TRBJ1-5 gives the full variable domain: DGGITQSPKYLFRKEGQNVTLSCEQNLNHDAMYWYRQDPGQGLRLIYYSQIVNDFQKGDIAEGYSVSREKKESFPLTVTSAQKNPTAFYLCASSIDPRGNQPQHFGDGTRLSIL.

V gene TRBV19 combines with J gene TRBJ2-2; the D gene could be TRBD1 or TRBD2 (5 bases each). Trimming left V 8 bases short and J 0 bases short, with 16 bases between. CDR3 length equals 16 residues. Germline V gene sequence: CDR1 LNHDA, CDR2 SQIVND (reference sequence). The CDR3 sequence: CASYFSGTSNTGELFF. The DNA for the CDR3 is TGTGCCAGTTACTTCTCCGGGACCTCGAACACCGGGGAGCTGTTTTTT.

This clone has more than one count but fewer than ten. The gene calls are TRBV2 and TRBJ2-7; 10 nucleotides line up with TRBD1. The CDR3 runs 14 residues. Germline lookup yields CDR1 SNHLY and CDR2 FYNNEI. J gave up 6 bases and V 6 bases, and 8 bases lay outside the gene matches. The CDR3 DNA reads TGTGCCAGCAGAGGTGGGGACAGGGGCCCCGAGCAGTACTTC. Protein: CASRGGDRGPEQYF.

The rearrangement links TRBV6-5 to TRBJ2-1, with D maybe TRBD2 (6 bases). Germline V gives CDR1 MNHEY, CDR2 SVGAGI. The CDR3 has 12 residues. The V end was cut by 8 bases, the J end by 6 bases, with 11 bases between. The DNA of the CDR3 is TGTGCCAGCTCGGAGCGGGCCAATGAGCAGTTCTTC. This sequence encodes CASSERANEQFF.

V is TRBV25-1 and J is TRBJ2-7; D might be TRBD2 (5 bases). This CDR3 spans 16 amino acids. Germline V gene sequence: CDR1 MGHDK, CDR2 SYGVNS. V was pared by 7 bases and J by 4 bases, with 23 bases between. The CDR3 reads CASTGYGYRGKYEQYF. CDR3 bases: TGTGCCAGCACCGGTTATGGATATCGGGGAAAATACGAGCAGTACTTC.

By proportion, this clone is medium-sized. CDR3 DNA sequence: TGTGCCAGCACCGGCACCGGGGAGCTGTTTTTT. Residues: CASTGTGELFF. The chain combines TRBV2 with TRBJ2-2; D gene ambiguous. V lost 7 bases and J lost 4, with 4 bases in between. Germline V gene sequence: CDR1 SNHLY, CDR2 FYNNEI. This CDR3 is 11 amino acids long.

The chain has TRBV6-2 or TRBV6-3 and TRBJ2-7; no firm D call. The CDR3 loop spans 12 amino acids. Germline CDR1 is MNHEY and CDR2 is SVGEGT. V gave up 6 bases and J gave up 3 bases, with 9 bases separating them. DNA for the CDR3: TGTGCCAGCAGCCTTCTTGGCTACGAGCAGTACTTC. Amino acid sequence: CASSLLGYEQYF.

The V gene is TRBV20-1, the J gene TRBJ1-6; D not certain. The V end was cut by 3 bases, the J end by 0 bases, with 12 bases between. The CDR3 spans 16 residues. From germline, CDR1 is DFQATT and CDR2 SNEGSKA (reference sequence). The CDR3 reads CSASVSVNSYNSPLHF. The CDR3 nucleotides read TGCAGTGCTAGTGTGTCTGTAAACTCCTATAATTCACCCCTCCACTTT.

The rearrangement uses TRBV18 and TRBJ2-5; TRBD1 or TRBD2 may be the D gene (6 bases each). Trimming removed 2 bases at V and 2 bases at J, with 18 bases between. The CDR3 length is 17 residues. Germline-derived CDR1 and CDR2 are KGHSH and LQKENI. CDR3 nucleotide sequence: TGTGCCAGCTCACCAACCGAACGGGGGCCTCGGCAAGAGACCCAGTACTTC. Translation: CASSPTERGPRQETQYF.